A single sample is the source of the 15 T cell receptor beta chains below, sequenced in a study of T cells in Graves' hyperthyroidism and ophthalmopathy. RNA transcripts gave rise to amplified TCR beta CDR3 regions. Using the HTBI primer set, a first-round RT-PCR was run on the TCR CDR3. TCRdb re-called the multiplex PCR reads with MiXCR, one entry per CDR3 protein. This table has 96,000 or so distinct CDR3 sequences, 51% appearing once. Sequences were obtained from blood. These receptors were obtained from a woman in her thirties or forties with Graves' hyperthyroidism.

For this clonotype: One junction end does not reproduce the germline sequence, and a read error may be involved. The rearrangement joins TRBV7-3 to TRBJ2-5, with D possibly matching TRBD2 (6 bases). This CDR3 region has 16 residues. Per the germline V gene, CDR1 is SGHTA and CDR2 is FQGTGA. The CDR3 protein is CASSQESVGGYETQYF. The CDR3 nucleotides read TGCGCCAGCAGCCAAGAGTCGGTGGGGGGTTACGAGACCCAGTACTTC.

The genes are TRBV15 and TRBJ1-5; D gene uncertain. Germline V gives CDR1 LNHNV, CDR2 YYDKDF (reference sequence). V dropped 1 base and J dropped 1 base, with 11 bases sitting between them. There are 16 residues in the CDR3. The CDR3 here is CATSRVAGWSNQPQHF. The CDR3 coding sequence is TGTGCCACCAGCAGAGTGGCGGGGTGGAGCAATCAGCCCCAGCATTTT.

A remark on this clonotype: The conserved phenylalanine or tryptophan normally closing the CDR3 is absent here, so this likely arose from a read error. This chain uses TRBV27 with TRBJ2-7; 8 bases fit TRBD2. The CDR3 is made up of 14 amino acids. Germline-derived CDR1 and CDR2 are MNHEY and SMNVEV (reference sequence). Trimming at V came to 7 bases and at J to 0 bases, leaving 5 bases not matched to a gene. The CDR3 region has the DNA TGTGCCAGCAATCCCGGGACTAGCTCCTACGAGCAGTACTCC. Protein: CASNPGTSSYEQYS.

This clonotype was found many times. The genes are TRBV4-1 and TRBJ2-7, with TRBD2 identical over 9 bases. The junction had 6 bases not matched to a gene; V was cut back by 3 bases and J by 3 bases. Germline V lookup: CDR1 MGHRA, CDR2 YSYEKL. CDR3 length: 15 amino acids. The CDR3 reads CASSHQPTSGYEQYF. The CDR3 DNA is TGCGCCAGCAGCCATCAACCGACTAGCGGCTACGAGCAGTACTTC.

This clonotype was seen many times. The rearrangement links TRBV9 to TRBJ2-7; 10 positions match TRBD1. The CDR3 length is 15 residues. In germline, CDR1 is SGDLS, CDR2 YYNGEE. The V segment lost 4 bases and the J segment 2 bases; nucleotides outside the gene matches: 6. The CDR3 sequence is CASSPGTGVTYEQYF. CDR3 nucleotides: TGTGCCAGCAGCCCCGGGACAGGGGTGACCTACGAGCAGTACTTC.

This clonotype was observed many times. This sequence joins TRBV7-2 and TRBJ2-7; TRBD2 is a possible D gene (5 bases). Germline-derived CDR1 and CDR2 are SGHTA and FQGNSA. The CDR3 is made up of 14 amino acids. V was trimmed by 4 bases and J by 2 bases, leaving 12 bases between them. The CDR3 region has the DNA TGTGCCAGCAGCTCCCCCCGAGGGCCCTACGAGCAGTACTTC. It encodes CASSSPRGPYEQYF.

The chain carries TRBV20-1 and TRBJ2-7; 14 positions agree with TRBD2. The CDR3 is 14 residues long. The germline gives CDR1 DFQATT, CDR2 SNEGSKA (reference sequence). CDR3 residues: CSVTGLAGVYEQYF. As DNA, the CDR3 is TGCAGCGTTACGGGACTAGCGGGAGTATACGAGCAGTACTTC.

This clonotype was seen ten or more times. V is TRBV5-1 and J is TRBJ2-5, with TRBD2 matching over 11 bases. The germline CDR1 and CDR2 sequences are SGHRS and YFSETQ. This CDR3 has 16 amino acids. V lost 3 bases and J lost 2; bases outside the gene matches: 6. In DNA, the CDR3 is TGCGCCAGCAGCTCAGCCCTAGCGGGAGGTCAAGAGACCCAGTACTTC. As protein: CASSSALAGGQETQYF.

In its sample, this clonotype was seen many times. V gene TRBV20-1 combines with J gene TRBJ2-7; D is possibly TRBD2 (5 bases). The CDR3 has 15 residues. Trimming left V 0 bases short and J 1 base short, with 13 bases between. CDR1 is DFQATT and CDR2 is SNEGSKA in the germline V gene (reference sequence). The CDR3 spells CSARDWEFGSYEQYF. In nucleotides, the CDR3 is TGCAGTGCTAGAGATTGGGAGTTTGGATCCTACGAGCAGTACTTC.

This clonotype was recorded many times. The rearrangement joins TRBV13 to TRBJ2-7, with D possibly being TRBD2 (6 bases). From germline, CDR1 is PRHDT and CDR2 FYEKMQ (reference sequence). V lost 2 bases and J lost 4, with 24 bases in between. The CDR3 totals 18 residues. CDR3 nucleotides: TGTGCCAGCAGCTTAACCCTCATCCCCAGCGGGCCAACTTACGAGCAGTACTTC. This codes for CASSLTLIPSGPTYEQYF.

This clonotype was seen repeatedly, ten times or more. V is TRBV7-2 and J is TRBJ1-1; D is uncertain. Looked up from germline, CDR1 is SGHTA and CDR2 is FQGNSA. Trimming pared 5 bases from V and 6 bases from J, leaving 10 bases between. The CDR3 loop spans 12 amino acids. The CDR3 nucleotides read TGTGCCAGCAGCCGCCTTGGAGCTGAAGCTTTCTTT. Protein product: CASSRLGAEAFF. Supplemented by reference TRBV7-2 and TRBJ1-1, the full variable domain reads GAGVSQSPSNKVTEKGKDVELRCDPISGHTALYWYRQSLGQGLEFLIYFQGNSAPDKSGLPSDRFSAERTGGSVSTLTIQRTQQEDSAVYLCASSRLGAEAFFGQGTRLTVV.

This clonotype was seen repeatedly, ten times or more. This chain joins TRBV12-3 or TRBV12-4 and TRBJ2-7, with 7 bases aligning to TRBD1. The CDR3 has 13 residues. V shed 5 bases and J 3 bases; nucleotides not matched to a gene: 4. This CDR3 reads CASSPRTGYEQYF. DNA of the CDR3: TGTGCCAGCAGTCCCCGGACAGGCTACGAGCAGTACTTC.

This chain connects TRBV13 to TRBJ2-5, with 9 bases lining up with TRBD1. The CDR3 extends over 14 amino acids. Germline trimming cut 6 bases from V and 6 bases from J; bases unmatched to any gene: 8. The germline V gene has CDR1 PRHDT and CDR2 FYEKMQ (reference sequence). The CDR3 DNA follows: TGTGCCAGCAGGAATACAGGGGGCGGGAAGACCCAGTACTTC. Translated: CASRNTGGGKTQYF.

The V gene is TRBV7-2, the J gene TRBJ2-2, with TRBD2 as a possible D gene (6 bases). V gave up 3 bases and J gave up 8 bases, with 7 bases separating them. The CDR3 has 12 residues. Germline CDR1 is SGHTA and CDR2 is FQGNSA. CDR3 amino acids: CASSFLAGELFF. The CDR3 DNA sequence: TGTGCCAGCAGCTTCCTAGCGGGGGAGCTGTTTTTT.

As for this clonotype: An end of the junction does not agree with germline; a read error may underlie this. CDR3 sequence (DNA): TGTGCCACCAGTGACCGGTCGGCCACAGATACGCAGTATTTT. Residues: CATSDRSATDTQYF. The J gene is TRBJ2-3, the V gene TRBV2; D call uncertain. Germline CDR1 is SNHLY and CDR2 is FYNNEI. CDR3 length: 14 amino acids.